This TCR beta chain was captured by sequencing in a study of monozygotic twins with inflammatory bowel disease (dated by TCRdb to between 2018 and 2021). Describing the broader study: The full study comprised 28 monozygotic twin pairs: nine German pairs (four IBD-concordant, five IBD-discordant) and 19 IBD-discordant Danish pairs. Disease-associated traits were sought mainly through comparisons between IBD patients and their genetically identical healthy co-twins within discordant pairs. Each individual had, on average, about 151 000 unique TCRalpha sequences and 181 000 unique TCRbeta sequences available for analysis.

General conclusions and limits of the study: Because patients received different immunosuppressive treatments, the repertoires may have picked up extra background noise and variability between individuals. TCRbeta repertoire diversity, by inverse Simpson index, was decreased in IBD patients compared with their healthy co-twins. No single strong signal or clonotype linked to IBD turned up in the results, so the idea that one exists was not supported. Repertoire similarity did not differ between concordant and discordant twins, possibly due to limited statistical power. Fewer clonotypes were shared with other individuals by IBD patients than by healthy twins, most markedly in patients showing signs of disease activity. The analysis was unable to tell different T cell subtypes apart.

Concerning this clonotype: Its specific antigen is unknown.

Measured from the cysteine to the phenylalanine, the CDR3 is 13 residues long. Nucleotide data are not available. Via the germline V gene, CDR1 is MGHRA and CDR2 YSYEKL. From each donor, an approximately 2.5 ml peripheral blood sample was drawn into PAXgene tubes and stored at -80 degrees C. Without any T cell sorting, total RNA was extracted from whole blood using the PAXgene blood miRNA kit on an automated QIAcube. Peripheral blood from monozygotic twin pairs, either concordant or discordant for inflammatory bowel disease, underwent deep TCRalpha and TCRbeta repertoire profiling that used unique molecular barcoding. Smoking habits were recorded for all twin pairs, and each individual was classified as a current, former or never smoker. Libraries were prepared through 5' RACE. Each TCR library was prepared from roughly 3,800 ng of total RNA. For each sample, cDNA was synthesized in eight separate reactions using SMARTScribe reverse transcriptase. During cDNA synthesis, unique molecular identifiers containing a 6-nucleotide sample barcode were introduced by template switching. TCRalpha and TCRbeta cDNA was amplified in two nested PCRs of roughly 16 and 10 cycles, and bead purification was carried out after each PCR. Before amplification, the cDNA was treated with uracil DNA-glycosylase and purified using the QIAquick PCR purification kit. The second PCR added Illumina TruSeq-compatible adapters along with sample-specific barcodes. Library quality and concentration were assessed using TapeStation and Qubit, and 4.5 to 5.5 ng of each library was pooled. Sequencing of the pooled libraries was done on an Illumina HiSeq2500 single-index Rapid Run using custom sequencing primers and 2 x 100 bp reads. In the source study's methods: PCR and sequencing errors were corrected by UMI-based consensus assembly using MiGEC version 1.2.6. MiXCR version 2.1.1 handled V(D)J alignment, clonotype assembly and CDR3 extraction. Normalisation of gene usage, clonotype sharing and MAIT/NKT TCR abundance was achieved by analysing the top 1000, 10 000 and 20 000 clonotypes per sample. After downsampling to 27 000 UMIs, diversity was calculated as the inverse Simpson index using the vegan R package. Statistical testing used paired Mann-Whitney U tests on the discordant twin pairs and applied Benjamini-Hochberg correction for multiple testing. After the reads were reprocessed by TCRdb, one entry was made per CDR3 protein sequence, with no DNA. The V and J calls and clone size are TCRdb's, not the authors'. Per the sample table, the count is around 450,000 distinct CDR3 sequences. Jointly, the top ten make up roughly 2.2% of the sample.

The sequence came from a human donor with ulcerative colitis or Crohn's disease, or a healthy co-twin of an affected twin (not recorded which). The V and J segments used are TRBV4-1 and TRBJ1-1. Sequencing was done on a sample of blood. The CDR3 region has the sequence CASSQGDFVEAFF.